The rows below give T cell receptor beta chains drawn from one sample of a study of T cells in Graves' hyperthyroidism and ophthalmopathy. TCRdb reanalysed the multiplex PCR reads using MiXCR and keeps one entry per CDR3 protein. Of some 440,000 distinct CDR3 sequences listed, 15% to 18% are singletons. Sample: blood. The origin of the receptors is a woman aged 18-30 years with Graves' hyperthyroidism. The CDR3 runs from the conserved cysteine through the conserved F or W. Each record gives: V gene, D gene, J gene, clone size, CDR3 DNA, CDR3 protein. The D gene is left open where the match is weak. Rows may omit the clone size; those that give it use once, few, many or a size class.

V gene: TRBV12-3/TRBV12-4
D gene: NA
J gene: TRBJ1-2
clone size: many
CDR3 DNA: TGTGCCAGCAGCGTCCGCGGAGGGTCCAACTATGGCTACACCTTC
CDR3 protein: CASSVRGGSNYGYTF

V gene: TRBV10-3
D gene: NA
J gene: TRBJ2-1
clone size: few
CDR3 DNA: TGTGCCATCAGTGCCACTGATGAGCAGTTCTTC
CDR3 protein: CAISATDEQFF

V gene: TRBV2
D gene: TRBD2
J gene: TRBJ2-3
clone size: many
CDR3 DNA: TGTGCCAGCAAGGGACTAGCGGGGCCAGATACGCAGTATTTT
CDR3 protein: CASKGLAGPDTQYF

V gene: TRBV6-4
D gene: TRBD2
J gene: TRBJ2-3
clone size: many
CDR3 DNA: TGTGCCAGCAGTGATAGCGGGGGGGCGTCGGATACGCAGTATTTT
CDR3 protein: CASSDSGGASDTQYF

V gene: TRBV13
D gene: NA
J gene: TRBJ2-1
clone size: many
CDR3 DNA: TGTGCCAGCAGCCAAGGAGGGGGTCGCTACAATGAGCAGTTCTTC
CDR3 protein: CASSQGGGRYNEQFF

V gene: TRBV29-1
D gene: NA
J gene: TRBJ2-7
clone size: many
CDR3 DNA: TGCAGCGTTGACCAGGAATCCTCCTACGAGCAGTACTTC
CDR3 protein: CSVDQESSYEQYF

V gene: TRBV5-1
D gene: NA
J gene: TRBJ2-7
clone size: many
CDR3 DNA: TGCGCCAGCAGCTTAGACAGCCCCGAGCAGTACTTC
CDR3 protein: CASSLDSPEQYF

V gene: TRBV18
D gene: TRBD2
J gene: TRBJ2-3
clone size: many
CDR3 DNA: TGTGCCAGCCGTCCCTCGCTAGCGGGAACAGATACGCAGTATTTT
CDR3 protein: CASRPSLAGTDTQYF

V gene: TRBV2
D gene: NA
J gene: TRBJ1-1
clone size: many
CDR3 DNA: TGTGCCAGCAGTCCCCTTTTCCAGGCAACGAACACTGAAGCTTTCTTT
CDR3 protein: CASSPLFQATNTEAFF

V gene: TRBV20-1
D gene: TRBD1
J gene: TRBJ2-1
clone size: NA
CDR3 DNA: TGCAGTGCTAAAGCCGGGACAGGGACCTACAATGAGCAGTTCTTC
CDR3 protein: CSAKAGTGTYNEQFF

V gene: TRBV5-1
D gene: NA
J gene: TRBJ2-7
clone size: NA
CDR3 DNA: TGCGCCAGCAGTTCGTCCAGCGGGTTTGAGCAGTACTTC
CDR3 protein: CASSSSSGFEQYF

V gene: TRBV30
D gene: TRBD1
J gene: TRBJ1-4
clone size: NA
CDR3 DNA: TGTGCCTGGAGTTTCCGGCTCCAGGGGGCCAGTAGTGAAAAACTGTTTTTT
CDR3 protein: CAWSFRLQGASSEKLFF

V gene: TRBV6-1
D gene: NA
J gene: TRBJ2-3
clone size: few
CDR3 DNA: TGTGCCAGCAGGTCACACAGGGTTCAGGATACGCAGTATTTT
CDR3 protein: CASRSHRVQDTQYF

V gene: TRBV11-3
D gene: NA
J gene: TRBJ2-5
clone size: NA
CDR3 DNA: TGTGCCAGCAGCTATAAGGGCGTAGGGACCCAGTACTTC
CDR3 protein: CASSYKGVGTQYF

V gene: TRBV2
D gene: NA
J gene: TRBJ2-3
clone size: many
CDR3 DNA: TGTGCCAGCATCGAGGGTACATTGGGAAGCCTCAGCACAGATACGCAGTATTTT
CDR3 protein: CASIEGTLGSLSTDTQYF

V gene: TRBV5-1
D gene: NA
J gene: TRBJ2-7
clone size: few
CDR3 DNA: TGCGCCAGCAGCTTGGAGGGGGGCAGGGCGGTAGATTGGCACGAGCAGTACTTC
CDR3 protein: CASSLEGGRAVDWHEQYF

V gene: TRBV12-3/TRBV12-4
D gene: NA
J gene: TRBJ1-5
clone size: NA
CDR3 DNA: TGTGCCAGCAGTGCACAGGGAGGCGGGGGTCAGCCCCAGCATTTT
CDR3 protein: CASSAQGGGGQPQHF

V gene: TRBV20-1
D gene: NA
J gene: TRBJ1-1
clone size: many
CDR3 DNA: TGCAGTGCTCTCGACCCTCCTGGGACTGAAGCTTTCTTT
CDR3 protein: CSALDPPGTEAFF

V gene: TRBV28
D gene: TRBD2
J gene: TRBJ2-3
clone size: NA
CDR3 DNA: TGTGCCAGCAGTTCCGAACTAGCGGGGGCCGGAGATACGCAGTATTTT
CDR3 protein: CASSSELAGAGDTQYF

V gene: TRBV15
D gene: TRBD1
J gene: TRBJ1-2
clone size: NA
CDR3 DNA: TGTGCCACCAGCACTCGACAGGGGGCGGACGGCTACACCTTC
CDR3 protein: CATSTRQGADGYTF

V gene: TRBV11-2
D gene: NA
J gene: TRBJ1-1
clone size: many
CDR3 DNA: TGTGCCAGCAGCTTAGTGGACAGCATGAACACTGAAGCTTTCTTT
CDR3 protein: CASSLVDSMNTEAFF

V gene: TRBV7-2
D gene: NA
J gene: TRBJ2-5
clone size: many
CDR3 DNA: TGTGCCAGCATTTGGGGGGGGGCCTTGGAGACCCAGTACTTC
CDR3 protein: CASIWGGALETQYF

V gene: TRBV19
D gene: NA
J gene: TRBJ1-1
clone size: NA
CDR3 DNA: TGTGCCAGTAGTGTGAACACTGAAGCTTTCTTT
CDR3 protein: CASSVNTEAFF

V gene: TRBV6-1
D gene: TRBD1
J gene: TRBJ1-3
clone size: many
CDR3 DNA: TGTGCCAGCAGACAAAGCGGGACAGCAAGCTCTGGAAACACCATATATTTT
CDR3 protein: CASRQSGTASSGNTIYF